This T cell receptor (beta chain) was found in a study of cytomegalovirus exposure and HLA in healthy donors. Findings and caveats of the study: The authors assumed roughly uniform sequencing depth across donors for presence/absence analyses.

PCR primers comprised 60 Vbeta and 13 Jbeta primers. TCRdb's copy holds only in-frame clones and misses some; the assay was immunoSEQ multiplex PCR. The table has around 140,000 clones, approximately 71% seen once. Germline V gene lookup returns CDR1 SNHLY and CDR2 FYNNEI. The V and J ends lost 8 bases and 0 bases respectively, with 10 bases between them. This CDR3 spans 13 amino acids. Concerning this clone: Its antigen remains unidentified.

Healthy individuals who donated bone marrow served as the donors. The chain is built from TRBV2 and TRBJ1-1; no reliable D call. This TCR derives from a man aged 35 to 55 in good health and CMV-seronegative. The sequencing sample was made of PBMCs. CDR3 in amino acids: CASEELMNTEAFF. The CDR3 coding sequence is TGTGCCAGCGAAGAGCTGATGAACACTGAAGCTTTCTTT.